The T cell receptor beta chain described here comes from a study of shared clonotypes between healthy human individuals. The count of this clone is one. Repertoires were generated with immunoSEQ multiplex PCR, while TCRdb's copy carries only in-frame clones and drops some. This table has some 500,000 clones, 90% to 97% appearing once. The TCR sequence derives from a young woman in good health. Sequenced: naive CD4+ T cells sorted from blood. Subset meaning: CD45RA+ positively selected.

CDR3 DNA sequence: TGTGCCAGCAGCCTCACAGGGGGCAGGAAAGAGACCCAGTACTTC. The encoded protein is CASSLTGGRKETQYF. This chain connects TRBV7-7 to TRBJ2-5, with TRBD1 matching over 9 bases. Germline V CDR1 and CDR2: SSHAT, FNYEAQ (reference sequence). J was trimmed by 3 bases and V by 5 bases; bases with no gene match: 7. This CDR3 has 15 amino acids.